This paragraph reports one T cell receptor beta chain. It was with unique molecular identifiers that the TCRbeta library was prepared. In TCRdb, the PCR reads were re-called with MiXCR into one record per CDR3 protein. This table has hundreds of thousands of distinct CDR3 sequences, approximately 30% appearing once. The data are from a study of T-cell reconstitution after alpha-beta-depleted transplantation in children. This CDR3 region has 14 residues. Germline CDR1 is LGHNA and CDR2 is YSLEER. V lost 1 base to trimming and J lost 4 bases; unmatched junction nucleotides: 1. The sequencing used PBMCs from the stem cell graft donor, collected from the stem cell graft. V usage is TRBV4-3 and J usage is TRBJ2-3, with 8 bases lining up with TRBD1. This sequence was found in a human donor who donated a stem cell graft to a child with aplastic anemia. This CDR3 reads CASSQATGADTQYF. The CDR3 bases are TGCGCCAGCAGCCAAGCGACAGGGGCAGATACGCAGTATTTT.